The source of this T cell receptor (beta chain) is a study of T cell responses to AZD1222 COVID-19 vaccine. On this clone: Its antigen is undetermined.

Germline V gives CDR1 MGHRA, CDR2 YSYEKL. The trim removed 8 bases at V and 4 bases at J, leaving 5 bases unmatched. The CDR3 covers 14 residues. Study observations and caveats: Following two doses of AZD1222, Spike-specific TCR breadth and depth rose. The donor cohort was predominantly white British with a female majority, and clonal diversity may have been underestimated. Repertoires in all cases were sampled only once the peak T cell response had passed. Unmutated variant regions reportedly attract nearly half of all spike-specific TCRs.

The protocol was immunoSEQ multiplex PCR, while the TCRdb copy is restricted to in-frame clones and leaves out a portion. The sample lists roughly 140,000 clones; 91% were seen once. The sequences come from peripheral blood, collected on day 0 of AZD1222 vaccination. The origin of this receptor is an adult in good health. The V gene is TRBV4-1, the J gene TRBJ2-3; 11 bases match TRBD1. CDR3 loop: CASGTGGRPDTQYF. The CDR3 DNA is TGCGCCAGCGGGACAGGGGGACGACCAGATACGCAGTATTTT.